These 19 T cell receptor beta chains originate from one sample sequenced in a study of blood T cell repertoires in COVID-19. Using immunoSEQ multiplex PCR, the repertoire was profiled, and TCRdb retains in-frame clones only, with some absent. This table has 200,000 to 300,000 clones, 85% to 90% appearing once. Sequencing was done on a sample of peripheral blood. These TCRs come from a man in his 60s with acute or convalescent COVID-19.

The chain employs TRBV5-1 and TRBJ2-3; the D gene is possibly TRBD2 (6 bases). Germline lookup yields CDR1 SGHRS and CDR2 YFSETQ. Trimming stripped 0 bases from V and 3 bases from J, with 8 bases between. The CDR3 runs 14 residues. CDR3 protein: CASSLAGRTDTQYF. CDR3 bases: TGCGCCAGCAGCTTGGCTGGGAGGACAGATACGCAGTATTTT.

The chain carries TRBV30 and TRBJ1-6, with D unclear. Trimming took off 0 bases at V and 7 bases at J, with 7 bases between the two ends. Germline loops: CDR1 GTSNPN, CDR2 SVGIG (reference sequence). This CDR3 spans 13 amino acids. The chain's CDR3 is CAWSVGSNSPLHF. CDR3 coding DNA: TGTGCCTGGAGTGTTGGCTCCAATTCACCCCTCCACTTT.

CDR3 coding DNA: TGTGCCTGGAGTTTGGCGGTTGGGGAAAAACTGTTTTTT. Its protein is CAWSLAVGEKLFF. The chain carries TRBV30 and TRBJ1-4; D is uncertain. There are 13 residues in the CDR3. With 2 bases removed from V and 8 bases from J, the gap between germline ends came to 12 bases. In germline, CDR1 is GTSNPN, CDR2 SVGIG (reference sequence). Based on the CDR3 plus reference TRBV30 and TRBJ1-4, the full variable domain is SQTIHQWPATLVQPVGSPLSLECTVEGTSNPNLYWYRQAAGRGLQLLFYSVGIGQISSEVPQNLSASRPQDRQFILSSKKLLLSDSGFYLCAWSLAVGEKLFFGSGTQLSVL.

The chain links TRBV28 to TRBJ2-1; the D gene is possibly TRBD2 (6 bases). V was trimmed by 6 bases and J by 7 bases, leaving 19 bases between them. The V gene's germline CDR1 is MDHEN and CDR2 SYDVKM. The CDR3 is made up of 15 amino acids. CDR3 coding DNA: TGTGCCAGCAGGCAGAGGGCGGGAACGGGAAATGAGCAGTTCTTC. It yields the protein CASRQRAGTGNEQFF.

The chain links TRBV20-1 to TRBJ1-5; perhaps TRBD1 as D (5 bases). Per germline, CDR1 DFQATT and CDR2 SNEGSKA (reference sequence). V was trimmed by 3 bases and J by 4 bases, leaving 10 bases between them. This CDR3 has 13 amino acids. In nucleotides, the CDR3 is TGCAGTGCTAGTCCCAGGGAAAATCAGCCCCAGCATTTT. This translates into CSASPRENQPQHF.

This clone appeared once. Mismatch with germline at one junction end may stem from a read error. The rearrangement uses TRBV11-2 and TRBJ2-3; D perhaps matches TRBD2 (5 bases). This CDR3 has 15 amino acids. The V gene's germline CDR1 is SGHAT and CDR2 FQNNGV. The CDR3 is CASSPRSPSTDTQYF. CDR3 DNA sequence: TGTGCCAGCAGCCCGCGGTCCCCTAGCACCGATACGCAGTATTTT.

CDR3 residues: CASSSGSGRGGYTF. The CDR3 nucleotides read TGTGCCAGCAGCTCAGGGAGCGGCAGGGGTGGCTACACCTTC. This chain uses TRBV7-2 with TRBJ1-2; possible D gene TRBD1, 6 bases. The CDR3 has 14 residues. Germline CDR1 reads SGHTA; CDR2 reads FQGNSA. V lost 4 bases and J 7 bases, leaving 16 bases between the germline ends.

V and J are TRBV6-5 and TRBJ2-7, with TRBD2 matching 10 bases. Germline-derived CDR1 and CDR2 are MNHEY and SVGAGI. The CDR3 covers 14 residues. Trimming took 6 bases from V and 4 from J; bases not matched to a gene: 6. The CDR3 here is CASSTVAGGYEQYF. The CDR3 DNA follows: TGTGCCAGCAGCACAGTAGCGGGAGGATACGAGCAGTACTTC.

The chain carries TRBV5-1 and TRBJ2-1; a possible D gene is TRBD2 (6 bases). Between the trimmed V and J ends, which lost 4 bases and 7 bases, there was a span of 12 bases. The CDR3 has 13 amino acids. The V gene's germline CDR1 is SGHRS and CDR2 YFSETQ. The CDR3 DNA reads TGCGCCAGCAGCGGCGGGGTGAGGAATGAGCAGTTCTTC. It codes for CASSGGVRNEQFF.

The chain couples TRBV7-9 to TRBJ1-1; 9 bases line up with TRBD1. With 5 bases clipped from V and 6 bases from J, the junction kept 10 bases outside the gene matches. CDR1 and CDR2 from the germline V gene are SEHNR and FQNEAQ (reference sequence). The CDR3 totals 15 residues. The CDR3 sequence is CASSPGQGRRAEAFF. CDR3 DNA: TGTGCCAGCAGCCCTGGACAGGGGAGGAGGGCTGAAGCTTTCTTT. Filled out from reference TRBV7-9 and TRBJ1-1, the complete variable domain reads DTGVSQNPRHKITKRGQNVTFRCDPISEHNRLYWYRQTLGQGPEFLTYFQNEAQLEKSRLLSDRFSAERPKGSFSTLEIQRTEQGDSAMYLCASSPGQGRRAEAFFGQGTRLTVV.

V gene TRBV28 combines with J gene TRBJ1-6; no reliable D call. The CDR3 spans 15 residues. The ends were cut back, 6 bases at V and 9 bases at J, with 18 bases in the middle. Germline V gene lookup returns CDR1 MDHEN and CDR2 SYDVKM. The CDR3 region has the DNA TGTGCCAGCAGCCTCAGGACCGGCGGGGTTTCACCCCTCCACTTT. Translated, it gives CASSLRTGGVSPLHF.

This sequence joins TRBV9 and TRBJ2-2; 8 positions match TRBD1. CDR3 length: 15 amino acids. CDR1 is SGDLS and CDR2 is YYNGEE in the germline V gene. V was clipped by 5 bases and J by 4 bases; unmatched bases: 7. The CDR3 reads CASSFTGGGTGELFF. The CDR3 region has the DNA TGTGCCAGCAGTTTTACAGGGGGAGGCACCGGGGAGCTGTTTTTT.

The gene calls are TRBV10-3 and TRBJ1-2; TRBD1 aligns across 8 bases. V lost 3 bases to trimming and J lost 0 bases; unmatched junction nucleotides: 6. The germline V gene encodes CDR1 ENHRY and CDR2 SYGVKD. This CDR3 comprises 16 residues. CDR3: CAISDFGTGTNYGYTF. CDR3 DNA: TGTGCCATCAGTGATTTCGGGACAGGAACTAACTATGGCTACACCTTC.

The chain uses TRBV2 and TRBJ1-2, with D perhaps TRBD1 (6 bases). CDR3 size: 13 residues. Trimming removed 6 bases from V and 2 bases from J, with 10 bases in between. Germline assignment: CDR1 SNHLY and CDR2 FYNNEI. In DNA form, the CDR3 reads TGTGCCAGCAGCCGACAGGAGAACTATGGCTACACCTTC. Protein product: CASSRQENYGYTF.

The chain joins TRBV28 to TRBJ1-2; D is possibly TRBD1 (5 bases). Germline assignment: CDR1 MDHEN and CDR2 SYDVKM. CDR3 size: 14 residues. V was cut by 5 bases and J by 8 bases, with 18 bases left in between. This CDR3 reads CASSRRPGGQGYTF. The CDR3 nucleotides read TGTGCCAGCAGTCGAAGACCCGGGGGTCAGGGCTACACCTTC.

The chain couples TRBV5-1 to TRBJ1-1; 7 nucleotides align to TRBD1. There are 16 residues in the CDR3. Trimming took 3 bases from V and 2 from J; bases not matched to a gene: 10. In germline, CDR1 is SGHRS, CDR2 YFSETQ. The CDR3 sequence: CASSSGTVLINTEAFF. The DNA of the CDR3 is TGCGCCAGCAGCTCGGGGACAGTCCTCATTAACACTGAAGCTTTCTTT.

V usage is TRBV11-2 and J usage is TRBJ1-5, with TRBD1 identical over 7 bases. This CDR3 region has 15 residues. Germline V CDR1 and CDR2: SGHAT, FQNNGV. V trimming: 2 bases; J trimming: 1 base; junction bases outside the gene matches: 2. CDR3 nucleotide sequence: TGTGCCAGCAGCTTACAGGGACAGAGCAATCAGCCCCAGCATTTT. Protein: CASSLQGQSNQPQHF.

The genes are TRBV7-8 and TRBJ2-7; 7 bases line up with TRBD1. V shed 2 bases and J 5 bases; nucleotides not matched to a gene: 9. CDR3 length equals 15 residues. Germline CDR1 is SGHVS and CDR2 is FQNEAQ. The CDR3 sequence: CASSLSPQGSHEQYF. CDR3 bases: TGTGCCAGCAGCTTATCCCCACAGGGGTCCCACGAGCAGTACTTC.

This rearrangement joins TRBV9 to TRBJ2-3; 7 bases agree with TRBD2. This CDR3 spans 18 amino acids. Germline lookup yields CDR1 SGDLS and CDR2 YYNGEE. V was pared by 4 bases and J by 2 bases, with 16 bases of the junction left unmatched. The CDR3 protein is CASSPHLGGKQNTDTQYF. Written as DNA, the CDR3 is TGTGCCAGCAGCCCCCACTTGGGGGGGAAGCAGAACACAGATACGCAGTATTTT.